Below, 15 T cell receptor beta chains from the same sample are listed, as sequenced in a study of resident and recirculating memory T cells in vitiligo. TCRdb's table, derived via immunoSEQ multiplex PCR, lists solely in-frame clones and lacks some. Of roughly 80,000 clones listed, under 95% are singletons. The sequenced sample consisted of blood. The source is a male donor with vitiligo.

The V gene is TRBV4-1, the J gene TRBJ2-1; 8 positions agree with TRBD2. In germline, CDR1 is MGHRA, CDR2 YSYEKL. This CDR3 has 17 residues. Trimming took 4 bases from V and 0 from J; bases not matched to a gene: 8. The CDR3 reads CASSPTSGGLSYNEQFF. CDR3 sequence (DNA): TGCGCCAGCAGCCCAACTAGCGGAGGCCTCTCCTACAATGAGCAGTTCTTC.

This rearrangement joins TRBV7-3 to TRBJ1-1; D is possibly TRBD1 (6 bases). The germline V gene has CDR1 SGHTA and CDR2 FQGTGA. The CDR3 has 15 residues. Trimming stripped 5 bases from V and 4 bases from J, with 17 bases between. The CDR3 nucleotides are TGTGCCAGCAGCCGAAGGGGGGGCTCGGTCACTGAAGCTTTCTTT. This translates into CASSRRGGSVTEAFF.

CDR3 DNA sequence: TGTGCCAGCAGTGCTCGACAGGGACTGAACACTGAAGCTTTCTTT. Protein product: CASSARQGLNTEAFF. V gene TRBV28 combines with J gene TRBJ1-1; 7 bases line up with TRBD1. The CDR3 contains 15 residues. Germline V gene sequence: CDR1 MDHEN, CDR2 SYDVKM. V was pared by 5 bases and J by 0 bases, with 6 bases of the junction left unmatched.

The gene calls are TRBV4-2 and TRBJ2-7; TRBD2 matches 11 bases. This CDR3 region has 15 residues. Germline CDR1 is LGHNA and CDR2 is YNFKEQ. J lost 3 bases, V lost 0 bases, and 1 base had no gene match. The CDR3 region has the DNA TGTGCCAGCAGCCAAGAAACTAGCGGGAGCTACGAGCAGTACTTC. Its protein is CASSQETSGSYEQYF.

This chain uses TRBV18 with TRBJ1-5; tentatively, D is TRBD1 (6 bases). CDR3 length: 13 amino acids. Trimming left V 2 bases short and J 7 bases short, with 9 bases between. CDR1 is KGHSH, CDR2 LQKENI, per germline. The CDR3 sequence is CASSPGGGQPQHF. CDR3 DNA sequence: TGTGCCAGCTCACCAGGGGGCGGACAGCCCCAGCATTTT.

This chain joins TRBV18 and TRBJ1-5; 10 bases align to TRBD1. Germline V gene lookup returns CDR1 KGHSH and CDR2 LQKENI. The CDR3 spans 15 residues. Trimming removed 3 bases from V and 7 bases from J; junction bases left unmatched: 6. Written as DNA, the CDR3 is TGTGCCAGCTCACCCGGGACAGGGGAAGGACAGCCCCAGCATTTT. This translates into CASSPGTGEGQPQHF. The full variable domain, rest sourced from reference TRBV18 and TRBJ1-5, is NAGVMQNPRHLVRRRGQEARLRCSPMKGHSHVYWYRQLPEEGLKFMVYLQKENIIDESGMPKERFSAEFPKEGPSILRIQQVVRGDSAAYFCASSPGTGEGQPQHFGDGTRLSIL.

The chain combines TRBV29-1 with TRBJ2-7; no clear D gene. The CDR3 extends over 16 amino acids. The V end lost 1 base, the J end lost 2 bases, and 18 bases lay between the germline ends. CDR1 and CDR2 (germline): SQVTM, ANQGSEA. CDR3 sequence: CSVEASGSQSTYEQYF. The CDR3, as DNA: TGCAGCGTTGAAGCCTCCGGGTCCCAATCGACCTACGAGCAGTACTTC.

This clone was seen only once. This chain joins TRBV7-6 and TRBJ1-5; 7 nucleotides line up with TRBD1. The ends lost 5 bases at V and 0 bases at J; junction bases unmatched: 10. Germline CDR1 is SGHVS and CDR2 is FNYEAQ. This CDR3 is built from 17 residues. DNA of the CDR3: TGTGCCAGCAGCGATATGACAGGGCCTTATAGCAATCAGCCCCAGCATTTT. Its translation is CASSDMTGPYSNQPQHF.

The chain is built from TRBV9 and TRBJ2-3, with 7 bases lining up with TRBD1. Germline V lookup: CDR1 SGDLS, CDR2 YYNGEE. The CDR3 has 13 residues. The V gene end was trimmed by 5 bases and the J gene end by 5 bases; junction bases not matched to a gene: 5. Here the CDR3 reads CASRDRFIDTQYF. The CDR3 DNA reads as TGTGCCAGCAGGGACAGGTTCATAGATACGCAGTATTTT.

The DNA of the CDR3 is TGTGCCAGCAGCGTTCGGAGTCCCACAGATACGCAGTATTTT. This codes for CASSVRSPTDTQYF. The chain has TRBV11-2 and TRBJ2-3; D is ambiguous. V gave up 5 bases and J gave up 2 bases, with 11 bases separating them. This CDR3 contains 14 residues. CDR1 and CDR2 from the germline V gene are SGHAT and FQNNGV.

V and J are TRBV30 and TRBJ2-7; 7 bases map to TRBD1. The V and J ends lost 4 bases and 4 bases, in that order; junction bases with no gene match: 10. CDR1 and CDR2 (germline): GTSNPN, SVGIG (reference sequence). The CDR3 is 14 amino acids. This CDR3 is CAWMDSGQRYEQYF. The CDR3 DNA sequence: TGTGCCTGGATGGACTCGGGACAGCGATACGAGCAGTACTTC.

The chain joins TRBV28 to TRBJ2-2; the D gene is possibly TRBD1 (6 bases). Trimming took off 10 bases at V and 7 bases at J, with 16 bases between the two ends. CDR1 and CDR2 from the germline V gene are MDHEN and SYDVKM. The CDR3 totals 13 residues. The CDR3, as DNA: TGTGCCACCCACAGGGAACTGGGCGGGGAGCTGTTTTTT. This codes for CATHRELGGELFF.

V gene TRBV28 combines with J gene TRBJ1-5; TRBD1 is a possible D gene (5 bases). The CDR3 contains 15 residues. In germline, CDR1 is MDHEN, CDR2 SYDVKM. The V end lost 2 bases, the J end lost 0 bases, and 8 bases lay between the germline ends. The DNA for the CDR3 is TGTGCCAGCAGTTTACGGGGGAATAGCAATCAGCCCCAGCATTTT. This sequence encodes CASSLRGNSNQPQHF.

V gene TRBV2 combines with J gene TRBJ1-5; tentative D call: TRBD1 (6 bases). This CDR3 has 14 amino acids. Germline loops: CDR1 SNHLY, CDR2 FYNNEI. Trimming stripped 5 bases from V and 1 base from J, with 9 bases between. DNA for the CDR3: TGTGCCAGCAGTCCGGACAGAAGCAATCAGCCCCAGCATTTT. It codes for CASSPDRSNQPQHF.

CDR3 sequence reads: CAIREGLGTGELFF. The CDR3 DNA follows: TGTGCCATCCGAGAGGGACTCGGCACCGGGGAGCTGTTTTTT. The rearrangement links TRBV10-3 to TRBJ2-2; perhaps TRBD2 as D (6 bases). Germline CDR1 ENHRY, CDR2 SYGVKD. Trimming removed 8 bases from V and 4 bases from J, with 14 bases in between. The CDR3 consists of 14 residues.